These 24 T cell receptor beta chains share one sample of origin, sequenced in a study of T cells in women clearing cervical HPV infection. Method: immunoSEQ multiplex PCR; TCRdb's copy keeps in-frame clones and lacks some. Here the sample table reports tens of thousands of clones. Material for sequencing was blood buffy coat. The source is a woman aged 18 to 75 with a cervical HPV16 infection that either progressed to CIN3+ or cleared (not recorded which).

Remarks on this clone: The read stops 3 residues short of the end of the CDR3; the missing end is completed from the germline J gene. V and J are TRBV11-2 and TRBJ2-7; weak D call: TRBD1 (6 bases). This CDR3 contains 15 residues. V was clipped by 5 bases and J by 3 bases, with 17 bases between them. Germline V gives CDR1 SGHAT, CDR2 FQNNGV. The CDR3 loop is CASSLAPGQIYEQYF. Partial CDR3 DNA: TGTGCCAGCAGCCTTGCCCCCGGACAGATCTACGAG.

With respect to this clone: The CDR3 goes on 3 residues after the read ends, and that part is filled in from the germline J gene. The chain combines TRBV7-2 with TRBJ1-2; a weak D match, TRBD1 (6 bases). Germline CDR1 is SGHTA and CDR2 is FQGNSA. This CDR3 contains 15 residues. The part of the CDR3 DNA that was read is TGTGCCAGCAGCCCCGATAGCGGGGGGGCCGAAGAC. Translation: CASSPDSGGAED. The whole CDR3 sequence is CASSPDSGGAEDYTF.

Turning to this clone: The CDR3 goes on 3 residues after the read ends, and that part is filled in from the germline J gene. The J gene is TRBJ1-2, the V gene TRBV14; a possible D gene is TRBD1 (6 bases). CDR1 is SGHDN and CDR2 is FVKESK in the germline V gene. The CDR3 has 15 residues. Between the trimmed V and J ends, which lost 2 bases and 4 bases, there was a span of 14 bases. The part of the CDR3 DNA that was read is TGTGCCAGCAGCCAATTAGCTGGGGGCGCCTATGGC. This sequence encodes CASSQLAGGAYG. The whole CDR3 sequence reads CASSQLAGGAYGYTF.

As for this clone: The CDR3 end is not reached by the read, which stops 3 residues before it; the germline J gene fills it in. This chain uses TRBV5-1 with TRBJ2-3; 16 bases are a match to TRBD2. The V segment lost 4 bases and the J segment 5 bases; nucleotides outside the gene matches: 10. CDR3 size: 18 residues. Germline V gene data show CDR1 as SGHRS and CDR2 as YFSETQ. The part of the CDR3 DNA that was read is TGCGCCAGCAGCCCGGGACTAGCGGGAGGGCCTGTGGGAGATACG. Translation gives CASSPGLAGGPVGDT. The whole CDR3 protein reads CASSPGLAGGPVGDTQYF.

Concerning this clone: The read stops 3 residues short of the end of the CDR3; the missing end is completed from the germline J gene. The rearrangement uses TRBV20-1 and TRBJ2-5; TRBD1 aligns across 10 bases. This CDR3 spans 14 amino acids. CDR1 DFQATT and CDR2 SNEGSKA come from the germline V gene (reference sequence). Unmatched junction bases numbered 5, after V lost 2 bases and J lost 5 bases. The sequenced part of the CDR3 DNA is TGCAGTGCTAGATGGGGACAGGGGCTGGAGACC. Translation: CSARWGQGLET. The entire CDR3 protein is CSARWGQGLETQYF.

Note on this clone: The CDR3 end is not reached by the read, which stops 3 residues before it; the germline J gene fills it in. V gene TRBV20-1 combines with J gene TRBJ2-3; the match to TRBD2 covers 7 bases. Germline assignment: CDR1 DFQATT and CDR2 SNEGSKA (reference sequence). This CDR3 contains 13 residues. With V trimmed by 8 bases and J by 1 base, 6 bases remained unmatched. The CDR3 bases that were read are TGCAGTAGACCCCTAGCGGGCACAGATACG. Translation: CSRPLAGTDT. In full, the CDR3 reads CSRPLAGTDTQYF.

As concerns this clone: The read is 3 residues too short to cover the CDR3 end, so that end is filled in from the germline J gene. This chain connects TRBV29-1 to TRBJ2-1, with TRBD2 identical over 8 bases. The length of the CDR3 is 16 residues. Germline V gives CDR1 SQVTM, CDR2 ANQGSEA. V trimming: 1 base; J trimming: 2 bases; junction bases outside the gene matches: 7. Incomplete CDR3 DNA: TGCAGCGTTGAAGCGCTAGCGGGTTCCCCCTACAATGAG. Its protein is CSVEALAGSPYNE. The full CDR3 reads CSVEALAGSPYNEQFF.

As to this clone: The CDR3 goes on 3 residues after the read ends, and that part is filled in from the germline J gene. The J gene is TRBJ1-6, the V gene TRBV2, with D unresolved. Germline assignment: CDR1 SNHLY and CDR2 FYNNEI. V was trimmed by 1 base and J by 0 bases, leaving 10 bases between them. CDR3 length: 17 residues. The CDR3 here is CASSEGRLSSYNSPLHF. Partial CDR3 DNA: TGTGCCAGCAGTGAAGGGCGACTGAGCTCCTATAATTCACCC. Full variable domain (rest looked up from reference TRBV2 and TRBJ1-6): EPEVTQTPSHQVTQMGQEVILRCVPISNHLYFYWYRQILGQKVEFLVSFYNNEISEKSEIFDDQFSVERPDGSNFTLKIRSTKLEDSAMYFCASSEGRLSSYNSPLHFGNGTRLTVT.

Worth noting for this clone: The sequence runs out 3 residues before the end of the CDR3; the remainder is reconstructed from the germline J gene. The V gene is TRBV12-5, the J gene TRBJ2-3; D gene ambiguous. This CDR3 contains 12 residues. In germline, CDR1 is LGHNT, CDR2 FRNRAP. V was pared by 6 bases and J by 6 bases, with 10 bases between. This CDR3 is CASGLTWDTQYF. CDR3 DNA, as far as it was read: TGTGCTAGTGGACTCACTTGGGATACG.

Notes on this clone: The CDR3 end is not reached by the read, which stops 3 residues before it; the germline J gene fills it in. V and J are TRBV12-3 or TRBV12-4 and TRBJ1-2, with 10 nucleotides matching TRBD1. J was trimmed by 5 bases and V by 4 bases; bases with no gene match: 10. The CDR3 sequence is 16 residues long. Incomplete CDR3 DNA: TGTGCCAGCAGTTCCCCAATGACAGGGGGCGCTTATGGC. Translating gives CASSSPMTGGAYG. The entire CDR3 is CASSSPMTGGAYGYTF.

A remark on this clone: From the germline J gene comes the end of the CDR3, since the read stops 3 residues before it. The J gene is TRBJ1-2, the V gene TRBV7-9; D is uncertain. The CDR3 loop spans 13 amino acids. In germline, CDR1 is SEHNR, CDR2 FQNEAQ (reference sequence). V was trimmed by 4 bases and J by 5 bases, leaving 11 bases between them. The part of the CDR3 DNA that was read is TGTGCCAGCAGCTCGGGGTCGGGATATGGC. Protein: CASSSGSGYG. The complete CDR3 protein is CASSSGSGYGYTF.

Comments on this clone: The missing CDR3 end, 3 residues past where the read stops, is filled in from the germline J gene. The chain combines TRBV19 with TRBJ2-3; 9 bases are shared with TRBD2. CDR3 length equals 15 residues. The germline V gene has CDR1 LNHDA and CDR2 SQIVND (reference sequence). After removal of 3 bases from V and 4 bases from J, the junction contained 5 bases not matched to a gene. The part of the CDR3 DNA that was read is TGTGCCAGTAGTATGCCTAGCGGGGTCTCAGATACG. This gives the protein CASSMPSGVSDT. The CDR3 in full is CASSMPSGVSDTQYF.

Concerning this clone itself: The read is 3 residues too short to cover the CDR3 end, so that end is filled in from the germline J gene. This chain links TRBV14 with TRBJ2-2; D may be TRBD1 (6 bases). The CDR3 has 14 residues. Looked up from germline, CDR1 is SGHDN and CDR2 is FVKESK. V lost 1 base to trimming and J lost 6 bases, with 9 bases between them. The covered CDR3 bases are TGTGCCAGCAGCCAAGTAAGGGGGTCCGGGGAG. This encodes CASSQVRGSGE. The entire CDR3 is CASSQVRGSGELFF.

About this clone: Sequencing ends 3 residues short of the CDR3 end; the germline J gene provides the rest. The gene calls are TRBV6-2 or TRBV6-3 and TRBJ2-7, with a possible D match to TRBD2 (6 bases). V dropped 6 bases and J dropped 3 bases, with 9 bases sitting between them. Per the germline V gene, CDR1 is MNHEY and CDR2 is SVGEGT. The CDR3 is 12 residues long. The CDR3 reads CASSQGLYEQYF. The CDR3 bases that were read are TGTGCCAGCAGCCAGGGACTCTACGAG.

As regards this clone: The read stops 3 residues short of the end of the CDR3; the missing end is completed from the germline J gene. The chain is built from TRBV7-3 and TRBJ2-2; D not resolved. Germline assignment: CDR1 SGHTA and CDR2 FQGTGA. V dropped 5 bases and J dropped 7 bases, with 20 bases sitting between them. CDR3 length equals 16 residues. CDR3 bases read: TGTGCCAGCAGCCCCACCGGCCTTAGCTACGGCGGGGAG. This encodes CASSPTGLSYGGE. The entire CDR3 is CASSPTGLSYGGELFF.

Note on this clone: The read is 3 residues too short to cover the CDR3 end, so that end is filled in from the germline J gene. The chain is built from TRBV20-1 and TRBJ1-1; maybe TRBD1 (6 bases). Trimming pared 6 bases from V and 5 bases from J, leaving 19 bases between. CDR3 size: 14 residues. CDR1 and CDR2 from the germline V gene are DFQATT and SNEGSKA (reference sequence). The DNA read from the CDR3 is TGCAGTGCAAACGCCCCGGGGAGGGGGACTGAA. Translation: CSANAPGRGTE. The whole CDR3 reads CSANAPGRGTEAFF.

As concerns this clone: The CDR3 is cut off 3 residues early in the read; its end comes from the germline J gene. The chain joins TRBV5-8 to TRBJ2-7, with 8 bases lining up with TRBD1. This CDR3 contains 13 residues. The germline CDR1 and CDR2 sequences are SGHTS and YDEGEE. V dropped 4 bases and J dropped 5; count of bases not matched to a gene: 5. The CDR3 here is CASSADRVNEQYF. Partial CDR3 DNA: TGTGCCAGCAGCGCGGACAGGGTAAACGAG.

To note about this clone: The CDR3 extends 3 residues past the end of the read, so its final part is completed from the germline J gene. The chain has TRBV5-1 and TRBJ2-5; 14 nucleotides agree with TRBD2. Germline V gene data show CDR1 as SGHRS and CDR2 as YFSETQ. Germline trimming cut 4 bases from V and 4 bases from J; bases unmatched to any gene: 3. This CDR3 spans 15 amino acids. The CDR3 protein is CASSLGLAGGETQYF. The DNA read from the CDR3 is TGCGCCAGCAGCCTCGGACTAGCGGGAGGAGAGACC. Filled out from reference TRBV5-1 and TRBJ2-5, the complete variable domain reads KAGVTQTPRYLIKTRGQQVTLSCSPISGHRSVSWYQQTPGQGLQFLFEYFSETQRNKGNFPGRFSGRQFSNSRSEMNVSTLELGDSALYLCASSLGLAGGETQYFGPGTRLLVL.

Concerning this clone: The read stops 3 residues short of the end of the CDR3; the missing end is completed from the germline J gene. This chain uses TRBV20-1 with TRBJ1-4; possible D gene TRBD1, 5 bases. Deletions cut 3 bases from V and 8 bases from J, with 13 bases between. The CDR3 is made up of 13 amino acids. Germline loops: CDR1 DFQATT, CDR2 SNEGSKA (reference sequence). The covered CDR3 bases are TGCAGTGCTAGCCCCGGGGGAGGGGAAAAA. This encodes CSASPGGGEK. From start to end, the CDR3 is CSASPGGGEKLFF.

Worth noting for this clone: The CDR3 end is not reached by the read, which stops 3 residues before it; the germline J gene fills it in. V usage is TRBV7-9 and J usage is TRBJ1-3; D not certain. The germline CDR1 and CDR2 sequences are SEHNR and FQNEAQ (reference sequence). Deletions cut 3 bases from V and 4 bases from J, with 7 bases between. The CDR3 runs to 13 residues. CDR3 protein: CASSLQQGNTIYF. The sequenced part of the CDR3 DNA is TGTGCCAGCAGCTTGCAACAGGGAAACACC.

Notes on this clone: Sequencing ends 3 residues short of the CDR3 end; the germline J gene provides the rest. The rearrangement joins TRBV2 to TRBJ2-2; the D is unclear. Germline assignment: CDR1 SNHLY and CDR2 FYNNEI. Deletions cut 5 bases from V and 4 bases from J, with 5 bases between. This CDR3 region has 12 residues. Here the CDR3 reads CASSPRTGELFF. The DNA read from the CDR3 is TGTGCCAGCAGTCCCCGCACCGGGGAG.

A remark on this clone: The CDR3 is cut off 3 residues early in the read; its end comes from the germline J gene. The rearrangement links TRBV20-1 to TRBJ2-7; D call uncertain. V gave up 7 bases and J gave up 4 bases, with 17 bases separating them. This CDR3 contains 13 residues. Germline V gene sequence: CDR1 DFQATT, CDR2 SNEGSKA (reference sequence). The CDR3 reads CSGSWQESYEQYF. The sequenced part of the CDR3 DNA is TGCAGTGGTTCTTGGCAGGAAAGTTACGAG.

In the case of this clone: Read coverage stops 3 residues before the CDR3 terminus; the germline J gene supplies the remainder. The genes are TRBV5-1 and TRBJ1-4, with a possible D match to TRBD1 (5 bases). Germline-derived CDR1 and CDR2 are SGHRS and YFSETQ. V was cut by 0 bases and J by 3 bases, with 9 bases left in between. The CDR3 extends over 15 amino acids. The sequenced part of the CDR3 DNA is TGCGCCAGCAGCTTGGCCACAGGCCCTAATGAAAAA. Encoded protein: CASSLATGPNEK. In full, the CDR3 reads CASSLATGPNEKLFF. Variable domain in full (rest from reference TRBV5-1 and TRBJ1-4): KAGVTQTPRYLIKTRGQQVTLSCSPISGHRSVSWYQQTPGQGLQFLFEYFSETQRNKGNFPGRFSGRQFSNSRSEMNVSTLELGDSALYLCASSLATGPNEKLFFGSGTQLSVL.

As for this clone: With the read ending 3 residues before the CDR3 end, the germline J gene is used to fill in that end. The rearrangement links TRBV28 to TRBJ1-5; a possible D gene is TRBD1 (6 bases). The ends were cut back, 5 bases at V and 6 bases at J, with 20 bases in the middle. This CDR3 contains 16 residues. Germline V CDR1 and CDR2: MDHEN, SYDVKM. This CDR3 is CASSGATGSLVQPQHF. The CDR3 DNA, read in part, is TGTGCCAGCAGTGGAGCGACAGGTTCTCTAGTTCAGCCC.